This TCR beta chain emerged from a study of blood T cells in healthy people across ages. General study points: Comparison with aged donors showed that long-lived donors had more naive CD4+ cells and higher diversity.

A J-beta primer mix and a sample-barcoded 5' primer were used in a second PCR of about 7 to 12 cycles. Every individual sample yielded 2.5 million or more paired-end reads (each containing CDR3). TCRdb reanalysed the 5' RACE reads using MiXCR and keeps one entry per CDR3 protein. Of under 2,000,000 distinct CDR3 sequences in the sample, around half were seen once. The CDR3 totals 15 residues. V shed 3 bases, J shed 14 bases, and the junction held 9 bases outside the gene matches. CDR1 is SGDLS and CDR2 is YYNGEE in the germline V gene. As regards this clonotype: Its antigen is not identified.

The TCR was taken from a woman aged 40 to 55 in good health. This rearrangement joins TRBV9 to TRBJ2-3; 16 bases map to TRBD2. Sample: blood. The CDR3 spells CASSDPGTSGGAVYF. In nucleotides, the CDR3 is TGTGCCAGCAGCGACCCCGGGACTAGCGGGGGGGCGGTGTATTTT.